The TCR beta chain under discussion was sequenced for a study of cytomegalovirus exposure and HLA in healthy donors (dated by TCRdb to about 2017). For the study in its entirety: A later analysis indicated that the 120 validation repertoires were generated on the platform also employed for the approximately 670 repertoires of the first cohort. Along with the approximately 650-subject first cohort, a separate validation cohort of over a hundred different subjects was used. To predict cytomegalovirus infection status, the study brought together high-throughput TCR immunosequencing, statistical association of individual TCRs with disease status, and machine learning. The study aimed to test whether signatures of past pathogen exposure could be identified by cataloging public T cell receptors. The investigation overall reported the following: Three of the identified cytomegalovirus-associated TCR beta chains were confirmed in vitro to be specific for cytomegalovirus antigens. The study listed approximately 150 TCR beta chains as associated with cytomegalovirus. The classifier was reported to diagnose cytomegalovirus status with high specificity and sensitivity in both the original and validation cohorts. A later analysis lacked HLA typing for the validation cohort, so it scored co-occurrence in that cohort across all 120 or so repertoires. It was suggested by the authors that the approach could potentially be generalized to other disease states and immunological phenotypes. Most TCR sequences were seen in very few donors, while some public TCRs were found in many individuals. In a later analysis, TCRs clustered in the first cohort were found to also tend to co-occur in the approximately 120 validation repertoires, with over 90% of cluster scores above 0.

Library construction relied on the immunoSEQ multiplex PCR assay. Per the source publication's procedure: A statistical classification framework was built to diagnose cytomegalovirus status from the catalog of TCR beta chain sequences. TCRdb provides this immuneACCESS table in a form limited to in-frame rearrangements. Some clones are lacking; in checked studies, under half of them reflect an unresolved V gene, and why the rest are absent is not known. The V and J calls and clone size are taken from that table; D and trimming were inferred from the DNA. The sample table holds approximately 140,000 clones, of which roughly 88% were seen once. The top ten clonotypes cover roughly 7.7% of the sample. CDR1 and CDR2 (SGDLS, YYNGEE) derive from the germline V gene. The CDR3 spans 15 residues, from the cysteine through the phenylalanine. The entry retains the CDR3 DNA only, 45 bases that are in frame from base 1. Compared with germline, V lacks 4 bases and J lacks 7 bases; bases without a gene match: 7.

Donors formed part of the validation cohort, which comprised 120 subjects and was distinct from the first cohort of 670 or so subjects. On this clone: Its binding antigen is unknown. Base qualities are not at hand, and no much larger clone is one base apart.

The sample was PBMCs. This receptor chain uses TRBV9 and TRBJ2-2, and 10 bases in between align with TRBD1. This receptor was identified in a woman aged 18-29 years in good health and CMV-seropositive. CDR3 sequence: CASSPRQGAIGELFF. The sequenced DNA: TGTGCCAGCAGCCCCCGACAGGGGGCTATCGGGGAGCTGTTTTTT.